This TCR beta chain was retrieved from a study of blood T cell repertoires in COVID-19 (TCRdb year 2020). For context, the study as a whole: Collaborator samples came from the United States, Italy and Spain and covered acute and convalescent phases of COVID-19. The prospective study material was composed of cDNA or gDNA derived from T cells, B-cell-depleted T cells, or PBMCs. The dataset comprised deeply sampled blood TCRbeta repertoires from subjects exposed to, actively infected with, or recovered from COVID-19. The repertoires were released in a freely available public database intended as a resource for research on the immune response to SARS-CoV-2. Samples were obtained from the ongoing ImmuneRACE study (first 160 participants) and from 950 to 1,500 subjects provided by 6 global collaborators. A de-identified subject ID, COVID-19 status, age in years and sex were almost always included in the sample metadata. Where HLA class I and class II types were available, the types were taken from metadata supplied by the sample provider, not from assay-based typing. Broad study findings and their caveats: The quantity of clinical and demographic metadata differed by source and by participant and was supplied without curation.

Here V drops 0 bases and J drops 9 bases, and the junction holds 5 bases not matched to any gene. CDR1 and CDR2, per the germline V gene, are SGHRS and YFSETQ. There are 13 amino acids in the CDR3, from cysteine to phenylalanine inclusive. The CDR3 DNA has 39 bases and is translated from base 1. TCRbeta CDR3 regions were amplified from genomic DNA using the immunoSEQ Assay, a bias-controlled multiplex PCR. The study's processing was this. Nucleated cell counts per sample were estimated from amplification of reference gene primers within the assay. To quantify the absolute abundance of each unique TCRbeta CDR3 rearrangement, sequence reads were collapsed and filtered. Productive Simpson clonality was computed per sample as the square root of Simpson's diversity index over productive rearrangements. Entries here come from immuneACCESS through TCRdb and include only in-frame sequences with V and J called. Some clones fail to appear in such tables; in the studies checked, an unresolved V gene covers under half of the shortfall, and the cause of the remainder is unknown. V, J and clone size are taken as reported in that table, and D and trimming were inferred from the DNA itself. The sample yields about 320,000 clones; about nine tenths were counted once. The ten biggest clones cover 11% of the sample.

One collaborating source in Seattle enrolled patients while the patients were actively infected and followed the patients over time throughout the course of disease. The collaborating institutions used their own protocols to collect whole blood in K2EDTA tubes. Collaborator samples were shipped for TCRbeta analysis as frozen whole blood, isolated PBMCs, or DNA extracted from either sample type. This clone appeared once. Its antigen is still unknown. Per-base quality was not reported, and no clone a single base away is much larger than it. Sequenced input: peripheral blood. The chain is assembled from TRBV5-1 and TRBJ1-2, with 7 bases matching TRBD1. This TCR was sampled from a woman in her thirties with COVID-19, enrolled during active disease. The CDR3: CASSLGQGSRYTF. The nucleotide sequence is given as TGCGCCAGCAGCTTGGGACAGGGAAGTCGCTACACCTTC.